This TCR beta chain was captured in a study of blood T cell repertoires in COVID-19. Per the original methods: Estimates of nucleated cell counts were drawn from the amplification of reference gene primers. This table comes from immunoSEQ multiplex PCR, and its TCRdb copy is limited to in-frame clones, with some not included. The DNA was the basis for D and trimming; V, J and clone size are from that table. This table holds roughly 430,000 clones, roughly 88% found once. This CDR3 region has 12 residues. CDR1 and CDR2 (germline): SQVTM, ANQGSEA. V lost 7 bases to trimming and J lost 1 base; unmatched junction nucleotides: 3.

The J gene is TRBJ1-1, the V gene TRBV29-1; TRBD1 aligns across 7 bases. This receptor was taken from a woman aged 18-29 years who had been exposed to COVID-19. The sequenced sample consisted of PBMCs or T cells enriched from blood (not recorded which). The DNA of the CDR3 is TGCAGCGGCTCAGGGGGGAACACTGAAGCTTTCTTT. Its translation is CSGSGGNTEAFF.